This is a list of T cell receptor beta chains from one sample in a study of a mutant IDH1 vaccine in newly diagnosed glioma. Their antigens remain unidentified. Sequencing was performed with immunoSEQ multiplex PCR; in TCRdb, only in-frame clones are kept and a portion is missing. The table includes around 65,000 clones, 83% detected once. Specimen: PBMCs, collected from a glioma patient whose treatment included an IDH1 peptide vaccine. Receptor source: a man younger than 40 with glioma. Each CDR3 is given with its conserved first and last residue. Each record gives: J gene, V gene, clone size, D gene, CDR3 DNA, CDR3 protein. The D gene is left open where the match is weak. Size values are once, few and many counts, or a class for expanded clones, and some rows have none.

TRBJ1-2 | TRBV2 | few | TRBD1 | TGTGCCAGCCTTAGGACAGGGGATGGCTACACCTTC | CASLRTGDGYTF
TRBJ2-5 | TRBV11-2 | NA | NA | TGTGCCAGCAGCTTAGATCGGCCAGACCAAGAGACCCAGTACTTC | CASSLDRPDQETQYF
TRBJ2-1 | TRBV5-4 | NA | NA | TGTGCCAGCAGCTTGGATTTAGCAGCGGAAAGATACAATGAGCAGTTCTTC | CASSLDLAAERYNEQFF
TRBJ1-1 | TRBV27 | few | NA | TGTGCCAGCAGTTTAGTGGCCAAGGTGGGGAGGAACACTGAAGCTTTCTTT | CASSLVAKVGRNTEAFF
TRBJ1-3 | TRBV5-6 | NA | TRBD1 | TGTGCCAGCAGCTCCGGGACAGGGGGAACAAACACCATATATTTT | CASSSGTGGTNTIYF
TRBJ2-3 | TRBV7-9 | NA | NA | TGTGCCAGCAGCTTAACGGGTGATACGCAGTATTTT | CASSLTGDTQYF
TRBJ1-3 | TRBV7-9 | few | NA | TGTGCCAGCAGGGGAGGCTCTGGAAACACCATATATTTT | CASRGGSGNTIYF
TRBJ2-7 | TRBV10-1 | NA | TRBD1 | TGCGCCAGCAGCCCCGGGACAGGGAGCTCCTACGAGCAGTACTTC | CASSPGTGSSYEQYF
TRBJ2-1 | TRBV6-6 | once | NA | TGTGCCAGCAGCTACGCGGGGACAGCAGACAATGAGCAGTTCTTC | CASSYAGTADNEQFF
TRBJ2-3 | TRBV2 | NA | NA | TGTGCCAGCAATCCGCCCTCTAGCACAGATACGCAGTATTTT | CASNPPSSTDTQYF
TRBJ2-3 | TRBV11-2 | few | NA | TGTGCCAGCAGCTTCTTGGCTCAGCGAGATACGCAGTATTTT | CASSFLAQRDTQYF
TRBJ2-7 | TRBV5-1 | NA | TRBD1 | TGCGCCAGCAGCTTGGGGACAGGGATCGGCGAGCAGTACTTC | CASSLGTGIGEQYF
TRBJ2-5 | TRBV7-9 | NA | NA | TGTGCCAGCAGCCCTGGGGTAGCGGAGGAGGAGACCCAGTACTTC | CASSPGVAEEETQYF
TRBJ1-2 | TRBV14 | NA | NA | TGTGCCAGCAGCCAGGGACGGGCCCAGGTGGATGGCTACACCTTC | CASSQGRAQVDGYTF
TRBJ2-7 | TRBV7-9 | NA | NA | TGTGCCAGCAGCTCGGATACTGACTACGAGCAGTACTTC | CASSSDTDYEQYF
TRBJ2-1 | TRBV2 | NA | TRBD2 | TGTGCCAGCAAAGGGGGGACTAGCGGGGAGAATGAGCAGTTCTTC | CASKGGTSGENEQFF
TRBJ2-7 | TRBV7-8 | NA | TRBD1 | TGTGCCAGCAGCTCGAATAGGGGTGGGGACAGGGGTCTCTACGAGCAGTACTTC | CASSSNRGGDRGLYEQYF
TRBJ2-5 | TRBV27 | once | TRBD2 | TGTGCCAGCAACACCGTAGCGGGGGGGCCACAAGAGACCCAGTACTTC | CASNTVAGGPQETQYF
TRBJ1-4 | TRBV28 | few | TRBD1 | TGTGCCAGCACCCCGGGACAGGGGTACGAAAAACTGTTTTTT | CASTPGQGYEKLFF
TRBJ2-3 | TRBV2 | NA | TRBD2 | TGTGCCAGCAGGGCGCTTGGCGGGGGGCCCCCAGATACGCAGTATTTT | CASRALGGGPPDTQYF
TRBJ2-7 | TRBV18 | NA | TRBD1 | TGTGCCAGCTCACCACCGAGAGGGCAGGGGGCGGTGGAGCAGTACTTC | CASSPPRGQGAVEQYF
TRBJ2-7 | TRBV28 | NA | NA | TGTGCCAGCAGTTTTCCGGCTTTGTTCAGAATCAACGAGCAGTACTTC | CASSFPALFRINEQYF
TRBJ2-7 | TRBV7-2 | NA | NA | TGTGCCAGCAGCTTAGCCGGCCTCGAGCAGTACTTC | CASSLAGLEQYF
TRBJ1-5 | TRBV7-2 | NA | TRBD1 | TGTGCCAGCAGCTTACGACAGGGCGATCAGCCCCAGCATTTT | CASSLRQGDQPQHF
TRBJ1-1 | TRBV9 | NA | NA | TGTGCCAGCAGCATTAGTGATATCACTGAAGCTTTCTTT | CASSISDITEAFF
TRBJ2-2 | TRBV5-1 | NA | TRBD1 | TGCGCCAGCAGCTTGCAGAGGGCAGGGGGCAGGAACACCGGGGAGCTGTTTTTT | CASSLQRAGGRNTGELFF
TRBJ1-2 | TRBV5-6 | NA | NA | TGTGCCAGCAGCTTGGGTGCAGCTAACTATGGCTACACCTTC | CASSLGAANYGYTF
TRBJ2-3 | TRBV9 | NA | TRBD1 | TGTGCCAGCAGCGGGACAGGGGTGGCAGATACGCAGTATTTT | CASSGTGVADTQYF
TRBJ2-2 | TRBV5-1 | once | NA | TGCGCCAGCAGCTTGGATTTGGCAGGACTGGGGGCCGGGGAGCTGTTTTTT | CASSLDLAGLGAGELFF
TRBJ1-2 | TRBV7-9 | once | NA | TGTGCCAGCAGCTTATGGGCTACCGGCTACACCTTC | CASSLWATGYTF
TRBJ2-5 | TRBV29-1 | NA | TRBD1 | TGCAGCGTATGGGACAGGGGACAAGAGACCCAGTACTTC | CSVWDRGQETQYF
TRBJ1-2 | TRBV7-9 | few | NA | TGTGCCAGCAGCCCGACCGGCTACACCTTC | CASSPTGYTF
TRBJ1-6 | TRBV18 | NA | NA | TGTGCCAGCTCACCCGACAGAAATCATTCACCCCTCCACTTT | CASSPDRNHSPLHF
TRBJ1-5 | TRBV18 | once | NA | TGTGCCAGCTCATCCGATTTTGGGGTCGATCAGCCCCAGCATTTT | CASSSDFGVDQPQHF
TRBJ1-6 | TRBV4-1 | NA | NA | TGCGCCAGCAGCCAGGACGGGGGGAAGGGGTCACCCCTCCACTTT | CASSQDGGKGSPLHF
TRBJ2-5 | TRBV2 | NA | NA | TGTGCCAGCAGTGAAGGGCGTAAAACCCAAGAGACCCAGTACTTC | CASSEGRKTQETQYF
TRBJ2-7 | TRBV2 | NA | TRBD1 | TGTGCCAGCAGTCCCGGACAGGGGGGTACGTACGAGCAGTACTTC | CASSPGQGGTYEQYF
TRBJ1-2 | TRBV19 | NA | NA | TGTGCCAGTAGTGCCTTAAGCGGGGGCGAAGACTATGGCTACACCTTC | CASSALSGGEDYGYTF
TRBJ1-1 | TRBV6-5 | NA | NA | TGTGCCAGCAGTTACGGGTCGGGTCTTACTGAAGCTTTCTTT | CASSYGSGLTEAFF
TRBJ2-5 | TRBV18 | NA | TRBD2 | TGTGCCAGCTCACCGACTAGCGGGACCCAAGAGACCCAGTACTTC | CASSPTSGTQETQYF
TRBJ1-2 | TRBV27 | NA | NA | TGTGCCAGCAGCGGTTCGGTCAACTATGGCTACACCTTC | CASSGSVNYGYTF
TRBJ1-5 | TRBV6-5 | NA | NA | TGTGCCAGCAGTTACACGTCAGGAACAGATCAGCCCCAGCATTTT | CASSYTSGTDQPQHF
TRBJ1-2 | TRBV4-1 | NA | NA | TGCGCCAGCAGCCAAGAAAACACCATTCTTATATATGGCTACACCTTC | CASSQENTILIYGYTF